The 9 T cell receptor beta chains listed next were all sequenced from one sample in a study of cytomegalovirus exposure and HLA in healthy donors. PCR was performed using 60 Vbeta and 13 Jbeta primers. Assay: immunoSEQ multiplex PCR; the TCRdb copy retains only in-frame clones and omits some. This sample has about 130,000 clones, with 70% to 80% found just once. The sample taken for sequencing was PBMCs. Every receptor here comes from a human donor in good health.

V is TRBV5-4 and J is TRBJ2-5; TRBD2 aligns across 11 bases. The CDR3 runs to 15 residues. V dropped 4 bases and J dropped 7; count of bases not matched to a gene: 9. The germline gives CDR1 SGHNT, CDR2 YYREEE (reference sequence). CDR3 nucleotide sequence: TGTGCCAGCAGCCATCGACTAGCGGGGATGGGGACCCAGTACTTC. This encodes CASSHRLAGMGTQYF.

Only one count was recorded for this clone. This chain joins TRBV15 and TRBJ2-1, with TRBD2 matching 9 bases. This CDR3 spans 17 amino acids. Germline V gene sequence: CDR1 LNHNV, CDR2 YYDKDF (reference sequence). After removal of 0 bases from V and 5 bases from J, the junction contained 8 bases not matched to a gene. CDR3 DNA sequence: TGTGCCACCAGCAGAGATTTTGGCGGGGGGGTGGACAATGAGCAGTTCTTC. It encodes CATSRDFGGGVDNEQFF.

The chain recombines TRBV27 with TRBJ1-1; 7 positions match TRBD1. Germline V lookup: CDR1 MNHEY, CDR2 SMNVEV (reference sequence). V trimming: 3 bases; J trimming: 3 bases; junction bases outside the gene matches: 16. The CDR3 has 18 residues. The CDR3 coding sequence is TGTGCCAGCAGTTTGTGGGGCAGGGGGAGATCGTGGGACACTGAAGCTTTCTTT. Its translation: CASSLWGRGRSWDTEAFF.

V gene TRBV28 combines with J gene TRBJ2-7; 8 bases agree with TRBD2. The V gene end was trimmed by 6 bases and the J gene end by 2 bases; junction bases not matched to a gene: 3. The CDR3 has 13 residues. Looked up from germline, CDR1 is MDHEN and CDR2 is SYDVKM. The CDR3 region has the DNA TGTGCCAGCAGAGGACTAGCCACCTACGAGCAGTACTTC. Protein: CASRGLATYEQYF.

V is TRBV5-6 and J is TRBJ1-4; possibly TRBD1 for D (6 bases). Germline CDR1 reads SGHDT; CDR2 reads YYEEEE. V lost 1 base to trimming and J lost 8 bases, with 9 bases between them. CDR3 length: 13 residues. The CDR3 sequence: CASSLHRVEKLFF. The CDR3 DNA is TGTGCCAGCAGCTTGCACAGGGTAGAAAAACTGTTTTTT.

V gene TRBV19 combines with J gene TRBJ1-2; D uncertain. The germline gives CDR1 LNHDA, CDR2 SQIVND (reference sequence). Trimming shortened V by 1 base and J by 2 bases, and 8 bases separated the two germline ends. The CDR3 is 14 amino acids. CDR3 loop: CASSIGARNYGYTF. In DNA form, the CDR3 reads TGTGCCAGTAGTATAGGGGCCAGGAACTATGGCTACACCTTC.

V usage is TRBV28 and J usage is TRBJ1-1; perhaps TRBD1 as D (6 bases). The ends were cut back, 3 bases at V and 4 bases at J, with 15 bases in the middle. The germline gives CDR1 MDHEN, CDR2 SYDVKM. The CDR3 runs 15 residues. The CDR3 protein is CASSLAGASGTEAFF. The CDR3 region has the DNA TGTGCCAGCAGTTTGGCAGGGGCGTCCGGCACTGAAGCTTTCTTT.

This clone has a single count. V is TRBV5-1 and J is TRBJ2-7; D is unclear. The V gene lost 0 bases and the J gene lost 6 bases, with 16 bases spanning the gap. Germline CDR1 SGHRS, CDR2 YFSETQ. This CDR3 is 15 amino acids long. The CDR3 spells CASSLDVPRGVEQYF. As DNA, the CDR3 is TGCGCCAGCAGCTTGGACGTCCCCCGAGGTGTCGAGCAGTACTTC.

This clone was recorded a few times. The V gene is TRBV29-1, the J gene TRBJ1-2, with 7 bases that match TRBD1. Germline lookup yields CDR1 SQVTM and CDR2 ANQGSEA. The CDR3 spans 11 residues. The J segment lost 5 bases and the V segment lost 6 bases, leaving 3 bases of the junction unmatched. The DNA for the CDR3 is TGCAGCGTGCCAGGGGGGTATGGCTACACCTTC. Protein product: CSVPGGYGYTF.